The 28 T cell receptor beta chains listed next were all sequenced from one sample in a study of cytomegalovirus exposure and HLA in healthy donors. PCR employed 60 Vbeta and 13 Jbeta primers. Data came from immunoSEQ multiplex PCR; TCRdb stores just in-frame clones and leaves some out. The data contain some 140,000 clones, more than 75% of them singletons. Specimen: PBMCs. The receptors shown here come from a female donor in good health and CMV-seronegative.

The chain carries TRBV18 and TRBJ1-1; 7 bases are a match to TRBD1. Germline V CDR1 and CDR2: KGHSH, LQKENI. Trimming removed 4 bases from V and 5 bases from J; junction bases left unmatched: 10. The CDR3 contains 15 residues. CDR3 amino acids: CASSLRQGEGTEAFF. The CDR3 DNA is TGTGCCAGCTCACTTCGACAGGGAGAGGGGACTGAAGCTTTCTTT.

CDR3 protein: CSVGEDWNAFF. The CDR3 region has the DNA TGCAGCGTTGGAGAGGACTGGAACGCTTTCTTT. The chain combines TRBV29-1 with TRBJ1-1, with no clear D. The germline V and J ends were trimmed by 4 bases and 11 bases, with 14 bases remaining between them. Germline V gives CDR1 SQVTM, CDR2 ANQGSEA. This CDR3 is 11 amino acids long.

The chain carries TRBV19 and TRBJ2-7; the D is unclear. The CDR3 extends over 14 amino acids. Per germline, CDR1 LNHDA and CDR2 SQIVND (reference sequence). Trimming left V 6 bases short and J 0 bases short, with 12 bases between. The CDR3 protein is CASSQDSNSYEQYF. CDR3 bases: TGTGCCAGTAGCCAGGATAGTAACTCCTACGAGCAGTACTTC.

The chain joins TRBV7-3 to TRBJ2-7; TRBD1 agrees at 8 bases. Germline V gene lookup returns CDR1 SGHTA and CDR2 FQGTGA. This CDR3 region has 15 residues. Trimming cost V 6 bases and J 3 bases; bases outside gene matches: 10. CDR3 protein: CASRDTGGRGYEQYF. For the CDR3, the DNA is TGTGCCAGCAGGGACACAGGGGGAAGGGGCTACGAGCAGTACTTC.

The V gene is TRBV7-9, the J gene TRBJ1-1; D gene ambiguous. The CDR3 sequence is 12 residues long. V was trimmed by 3 bases and J by 11 bases, leaving 13 bases between them. The germline CDR1 and CDR2 sequences are SEHNR and FQNEAQ (reference sequence). CDR3 sequence reads: CASSLSTRVAFF. DNA for the CDR3: TGTGCCAGCAGCTTGTCTACCCGCGTTGCTTTCTTT.

This clone has just one count. V usage is TRBV4-3 and J usage is TRBJ2-1, with D possibly TRBD2 on 5 matching bases. The CDR3 sequence is 19 residues long. CDR1 and CDR2 from the germline V gene are LGHNA and YSLEER. The V and J ends lost 1 base and 0 bases respectively, with 19 bases between them. The CDR3 DNA follows: TGCGCCAGCAGCCAAGTGCCCCTAGCCCAACCCAGCTCCTACAATGAGCAGTTCTTC. Protein product: CASSQVPLAQPSSYNEQFF.

The rearrangement uses TRBV27 and TRBJ1-1; 7 nucleotides match TRBD1. V shed 3 bases, J shed 5 bases, and the junction held 6 bases outside the gene matches. The CDR3 runs to 14 residues. Germline CDR1 MNHEY, CDR2 SMNVEV (reference sequence). This CDR3 reads CASSFHTGVTEAFF. The CDR3 nucleotides are TGTGCCAGCAGTTTTCACACAGGGGTTACTGAAGCTTTCTTT.

This chain joins TRBV30 and TRBJ2-5; D gene ambiguous. Trimming pared 3 bases from V and 0 bases from J, leaving 5 bases between. The CDR3 totals 12 residues. Germline CDR1 is GTSNPN and CDR2 is SVGIG (reference sequence). The CDR3 DNA reads TGTGCCTGGAGGGCCAACCAAGAGACCCAGTACTTC. The encoded protein is CAWRANQETQYF.

This sequence joins TRBV4-1 and TRBJ2-1; TRBD2 matches 8 bases. CDR1 is MGHRA, CDR2 YSYEKL, per germline. This CDR3 contains 16 residues. The ends lost 0 bases at V and 8 bases at J; junction bases unmatched: 9. Here the CDR3 reads CASSQEPLAEFDEQFF. The CDR3 nucleotides are TGCGCCAGCAGCCAAGAACCACTAGCGGAGTTTGATGAGCAGTTCTTC.

This chain links TRBV18 with TRBJ2-7; D gene ambiguous. CDR1 KGHSH and CDR2 LQKENI come from the germline V gene. The CDR3 sequence is 15 residues long. Trimming shortened V by 3 bases and J by 5 bases, and 17 bases separated the two germline ends. CDR3 sequence: CASSPPWASTDEQYF. CDR3 DNA sequence: TGTGCCAGCTCACCCCCGTGGGCCAGTACCGACGAGCAGTACTTC. Using reference TRBV18 and TRBJ2-7 for the parts outside the CDR3, the full variable domain is NAGVMQNPRHLVRRRGQEARLRCSPMKGHSHVYWYRQLPEEGLKFMVYLQKENIIDESGMPKERFSAEFPKEGPSILRIQQVVRGDSAAYFCASSPPWASTDEQYFGPGTRLTVT.

The chain carries TRBV15 and TRBJ1-5; TRBD1 matches at 7 bases. Germline V gene data show CDR1 as LNHNV and CDR2 as YYDKDF (reference sequence). CDR3 length: 15 amino acids. Trimming took 0 bases from V and 4 from J; bases not matched to a gene: 3. In DNA, the CDR3 is TGTGCCACCAGCAGAGATCGGGACAGAAATCAGCCCCAGCATTTT. Protein sequence: CATSRDRDRNQPQHF.

J is TRBJ1-2 and V is TRBV30; D ambiguous. Trimming left V 0 bases short and J 7 bases short, with 12 bases between. From germline, CDR1 is GTSNPN and CDR2 SVGIG (reference sequence). The CDR3 sequence is 13 residues long. The CDR3 DNA reads as TGTGCCTGGAGTGTATCACTAGGCCGTGGCTACACCTTC. It encodes CAWSVSLGRGYTF.

In its sample, this clone was seen a few times. The V and J genes are TRBV6-6 and TRBJ1-1; D might be TRBD1 (5 bases). The CDR3 loop spans 13 amino acids. V lost 2 bases and J lost 10, with 14 bases in between. Germline-derived CDR1 and CDR2 are MNHNY and SVGAGI (reference sequence). The CDR3 sequence is CASSYPGGARAFF. CDR3 nucleotides: TGTGCCAGCAGTTACCCCGGCGGGGCGCGAGCTTTCTTT.

The chain combines TRBV7-3 with TRBJ2-1; 12 nucleotides line up with TRBD2. Germline lookup yields CDR1 SGHTA and CDR2 FQGTGA. Trimming at V came to 3 bases and at J to 8 bases, leaving 5 bases not matched to a gene. This CDR3 is built from 15 residues. The CDR3 nucleotides read TGTGCCAGCAGCTTCCTAGCGGGGGGGAGTGATGAGCAGTTCTTC. This gives the protein CASSFLAGGSDEQFF.

This chain uses TRBV10-3 with TRBJ2-7; TRBD1 is a possible D gene (6 bases). The CDR3 loop spans 15 amino acids. Trimming stripped 1 base from V and 3 bases from J, with 13 bases between. Germline CDR1 is ENHRY and CDR2 is SYGVKD. CDR3 region: CAISEWARGYYEQYF. CDR3 sequence (DNA): TGTGCCATCAGTGAGTGGGCCAGGGGCTACTACGAGCAGTACTTC.

V is TRBV6-1 and J is TRBJ1-5, with a tentative D call TRBD1 (6 bases). CDR3 length: 14 residues. Trimming removed 8 bases at V and 8 bases at J, with 19 bases between. In germline, CDR1 is MNHNS, CDR2 SASEGT. In DNA form, the CDR3 reads TGTGCCAGCCTAACAGGGAGCGGTGTGAAGCCCCAGCATTTT. Amino acids: CASLTGSGVKPQHF.

The chain is built from TRBV30 and TRBJ2-5; 9 bases agree with TRBD2. Per germline, CDR1 GTSNPN and CDR2 SVGIG (reference sequence). The J segment lost 3 bases and the V segment lost 3 bases, leaving 11 bases of the junction unmatched. The length of the CDR3 is 16 residues. The DNA for the CDR3 is TGTGCCTGGAGGTCGTTGGGGCTAGCGGGAAAAGAGACCCAGTACTTC. This gives the protein CAWRSLGLAGKETQYF.

J is TRBJ1-1 and V is TRBV29-1; possibly TRBD1 for D (5 bases). Deletions cut 7 bases from V and 0 bases from J, with 12 bases between. Germline loops: CDR1 SQVTM, CDR2 ANQGSEA. The CDR3 totals 13 residues. CDR3 DNA: TGCAGCGCCCGGGGGGGGGTGAACACTGAAGCTTTCTTT. It codes for CSARGGVNTEAFF.

The chain joins TRBV5-1 to TRBJ2-1; D is perhaps TRBD2 (6 bases). CDR3 size: 16 residues. Looked up from germline, CDR1 is SGHRS and CDR2 is YFSETQ. Trimming removed 4 bases at V and 6 bases at J, with 20 bases between. The CDR3 region is CASSQSPSGSGNEQFF. The CDR3, as DNA: TGCGCCAGCAGCCAGTCTCCCAGCGGGTCTGGCAATGAGCAGTTCTTC.

This sequence joins TRBV28 and TRBJ2-7; D unresolved. Trimming took off 6 bases at V and 13 bases at J, with 13 bases between the two ends. CDR1 is MDHEN and CDR2 is SYDVKM in the germline V gene. CDR3 length: 10 residues. CDR3 nucleotides: TGTGCCAGCAGATCCCTGAGATTTTACTTC. This gives the protein CASRSLRFYF.

The chain uses TRBV28 and TRBJ2-7; the D gene is possibly TRBD2 (6 bases). This CDR3 region has 12 residues. Germline CDR1 MDHEN, CDR2 SYDVKM. V was shortened by 7 bases and J by 1 base, with 8 bases between the two germline ends. CDR3 nucleotides: TGTGCCAGCACGGCGGGATCCTACGAGCAGTACTTC. As protein: CASTAGSYEQYF.

This clone has just one count. The CDR3 DNA is TGTGCCAGTAGTATAGTAGATTATAGCAATCAGCCCCAGCATTTT. This encodes CASSIVDYSNQPQHF. The chain recombines TRBV19 with TRBJ1-5; no clear D gene. V lost 1 base to trimming and J lost 0 bases, with 7 bases between them. The CDR3 is 15 residues long. Germline V CDR1 and CDR2: LNHDA, SQIVND (reference sequence).

J is TRBJ2-1 and V is TRBV10-3; 7 bases map to TRBD1. The length of the CDR3 is 16 residues. CDR1 is ENHRY, CDR2 SYGVKD, per germline. J gave up 2 bases and V 2 bases, and 6 bases lay outside the gene matches. CDR3 DNA: TGTGCCATCAGTGAGGCGAAGGGGGCTCCCTACAATGAGCAGTTCTTC. This sequence encodes CAISEAKGAPYNEQFF.

This clone has more than one count but fewer than ten. This rearrangement joins TRBV28 to TRBJ1-1; the D gene is possibly TRBD1 (5 bases). Germline loops: CDR1 MDHEN, CDR2 SYDVKM. This CDR3 has 13 amino acids. Trimming pared 4 bases from V and 5 bases from J, leaving 11 bases between. CDR3 coding DNA: TGTGCCAGCAGTTCAGGTGGGGGGACTGAAGCTTTCTTT. Amino acids: CASSSGGGTEAFF.

The gene calls are TRBV7-2 and TRBJ1-2; possible D gene TRBD1, 6 bases. The CDR3 consists of 16 residues. Trimming removed 2 bases from V and 5 bases from J, with 18 bases in between. The germline V gene has CDR1 SGHTA and CDR2 FQGNSA. For the CDR3, the DNA is TGTGCCAGCAGCTTACGGGGGGGGCATTCGGGTTATGGCTACACCTTC. Amino acids: CASSLRGGHSGYGYTF.

The chain uses TRBV29-1 and TRBJ2-1, with 10 bases matching TRBD2. Trimming cost V 6 bases and J 2 bases; bases outside gene matches: 7. CDR1 is SQVTM, CDR2 ANQGSEA, per germline. There are 15 residues in the CDR3. The CDR3 nucleotides read TGCAGCGTCGTCCAGCGGGAGGGGCCCTACAATGAGCAGTTCTTC. Amino acid sequence: CSVVQREGPYNEQFF.

The chain employs TRBV5-1 and TRBJ2-3; the D is unclear. V lost 0 bases and J lost 3, with 5 bases in between. The CDR3 is made up of 13 amino acids. Germline CDR1 reads SGHRS; CDR2 reads YFSETQ. Written as DNA, the CDR3 is TGCGCCAGCAGCTTGGGTCTTACAGATACGCAGTATTTT. Its protein product is CASSLGLTDTQYF.

The chain couples TRBV14 to TRBJ2-5; 9 bases match TRBD1. The trim removed 3 bases at V and 1 base at J, leaving 9 bases unmatched. Looked up from germline, CDR1 is SGHDN and CDR2 is FVKESK. This CDR3 has 17 amino acids. The chain's CDR3 is CASSQTGGLALQETQYF. For the CDR3, the DNA is TGTGCCAGCAGCCAGACAGGGGGTTTAGCGCTCCAAGAGACCCAGTACTTC. Complete variable domain (other parts from reference TRBV14 and TRBJ2-5): EAGVTQFPSHSVIEKGQTVTLRCDPISGHDNLYWYRRVMGKEIKFLLHFVKESKQDESGMPNNRFLAERTGGTYSTLKVQPAELEDSGVYFCASSQTGGLALQETQYFGPGTRLLVL.